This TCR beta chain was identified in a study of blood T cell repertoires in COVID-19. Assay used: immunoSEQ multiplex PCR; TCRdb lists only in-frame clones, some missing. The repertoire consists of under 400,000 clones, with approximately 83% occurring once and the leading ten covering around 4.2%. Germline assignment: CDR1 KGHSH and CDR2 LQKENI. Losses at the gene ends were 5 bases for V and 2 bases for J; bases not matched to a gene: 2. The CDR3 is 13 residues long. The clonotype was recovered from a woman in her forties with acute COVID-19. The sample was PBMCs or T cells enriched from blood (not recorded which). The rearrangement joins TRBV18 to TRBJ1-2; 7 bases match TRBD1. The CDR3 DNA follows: TGTGCCAGCTCAGAGGACAGGAACTATGGCTACACCTTC. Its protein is CASSEDRNYGYTF.